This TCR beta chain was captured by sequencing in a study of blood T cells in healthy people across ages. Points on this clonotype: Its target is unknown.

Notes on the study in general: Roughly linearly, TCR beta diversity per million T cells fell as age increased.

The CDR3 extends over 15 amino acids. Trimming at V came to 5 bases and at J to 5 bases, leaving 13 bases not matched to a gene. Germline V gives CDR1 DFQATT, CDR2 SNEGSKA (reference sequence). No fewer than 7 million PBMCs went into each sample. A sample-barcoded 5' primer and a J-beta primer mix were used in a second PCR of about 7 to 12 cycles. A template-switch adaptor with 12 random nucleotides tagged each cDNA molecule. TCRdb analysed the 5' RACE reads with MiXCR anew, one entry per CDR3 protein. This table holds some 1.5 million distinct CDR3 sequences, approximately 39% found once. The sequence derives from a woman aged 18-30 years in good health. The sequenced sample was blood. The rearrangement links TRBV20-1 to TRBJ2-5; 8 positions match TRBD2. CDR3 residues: CSAGVREGLRETQYF. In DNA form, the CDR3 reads TGCAGTGCTGGGGTTCGGGAGGGCCTCCGGGAGACCCAGTACTTC.